A single sample is the source of the 22 T cell receptor beta chains below, sequenced in a study of regulatory T cells in long-lasting Graves disease (dated by TCRdb to the early 2020s). Library preparation was by multiplex PCR. Sequenced using an Illumina HiSeq 4000. To build TCR beta libraries, CDR3 regions were amplified by Arm-PCR using iRepertoire HTBI primers. In-frame beta chains were kept once TCRdb had trimmed the public reads at Q25 with fastp and called clones with MiXCR. A single entry per CDR3 protein holds the most common genes and DNA from its merged rows. The sample yields around 500,000 distinct CDR3 sequences; approximately 15% were counted once. Clones ranked in the top ten supply approximately 9.3% of the sample. In light of the paper, this sample's time point label describes: newly diagnosed GD, antithyroid drugs for less than 3 months. For both TCR sequencing and RNA sequencing, RNA was extracted from PBMCs in TRIzol.

These same data were also listed under a study on T cells in Graves' hyperthyroidism and ophthalmopathy.

This specimen was peripheral blood mononuclear cells (PBMCs), taken at new diagnosis, from a patient treated with antithyroid drugs. These receptors came from a young man with Graves disease. Donor details come from another sample of the same person, matched by shared clones.

The rearrangement links TRBV5-4 to TRBJ2-1, with 13 bases fitting TRBD2. CDR3 length: 15 residues. V lost 6 bases, J lost 7 bases, and 7 bases stayed unmatched. The germline CDR1 and CDR2 sequences are SGHNT and YYREEE (reference sequence). The CDR3, as DNA: TGTGCCAGCACCCCCGGACTAGCGGGAGTGAATGAGCAGTTCTTC. Its translation: CASTPGLAGVNEQFF.

This chain uses TRBV18 with TRBJ1-1, with unresolved D. Trimming removed 0 bases at V and 0 bases at J, with 8 bases between. This CDR3 contains 15 residues. The germline V gene has CDR1 KGHSH and CDR2 LQKENI. The CDR3 bases are TGTGCCAGCTCACCACCGCGCGGGATGAACACTGAAGCTTTCTTT. Translated, it gives CASSPPRGMNTEAFF.

The rearrangement links TRBV10-2 to TRBJ2-7, with D perhaps matching TRBD2 (5 bases). This CDR3 is built from 14 residues. Trimming removed 5 bases from V and 4 bases from J, with 15 bases in between. Germline V gives CDR1 WSHSY, CDR2 SAAADI. The CDR3 spells CASSPLAGQYEQYF. The CDR3 nucleotides are TGCGCCAGCAGTCCCCTGGCGGGCCAATACGAGCAGTACTTC.

This clonotype was picked up many times. This sequence joins TRBV7-9 and TRBJ2-3; no reliable D call. The CDR3 covers 14 residues. The V and J ends lost 6 bases and 1 base respectively, with 11 bases between them. The germline V gene has CDR1 SEHNR and CDR2 FQNEAQ (reference sequence). CDR3 bases: TGTGCCAGCAGTCTCGACACGCGCACAGATACGCAGTATTTT. As protein: CASSLDTRTDTQYF.

This clonotype was counted at least ten times. V usage is TRBV29-1 and J usage is TRBJ1-2; D remains ambiguous. The CDR3 spans 9 residues. Germline CDR1 reads SQVTM; CDR2 reads ANQGSEA. V was cut by 4 bases and J by 7 bases, with 4 bases left in between. DNA of the CDR3: TGCAGCGTTGGGAGTGGCTACACCTTC. This translates into CSVGSGYTF.

This clonotype has at least ten counts. This chain joins TRBV20-1 and TRBJ1-1; D is unclear. This CDR3 region has 13 residues. Germline assignment: CDR1 DFQATT and CDR2 SNEGSKA (reference sequence). Deletions cut 6 bases from V and 5 bases from J, with 16 bases between. The CDR3 bases are TGCAGTGCCCAAACGTCTGGCGGGACTGAAGCTTTCTTT. Protein: CSAQTSGGTEAFF.

This clonotype was seen at least ten times. V and J are TRBV7-9 and TRBJ2-7; D gene unclear. This CDR3 has 14 residues. Germline values: CDR1 SEHNR, CDR2 FQNEAQ (reference sequence). Trimming removed 5 bases at V and 7 bases at J, with 18 bases between. CDR3 DNA: TGTGCCAGCAGCCCCCTCTCTCCCCCTGTGGAGCAGTACTTC. Residues: CASSPLSPPVEQYF.

There are many counts of this clonotype. The rearrangement joins TRBV24-1 to TRBJ1-2; 9 bases map to TRBD1. CDR1 is KGHDR, CDR2 SFDVKD, per germline. J gave up 7 bases and V 3 bases, and 8 bases lay outside the gene matches. This CDR3 has 15 residues. The CDR3 DNA sequence: TGTGCCACCAGTGATACTTGGACAGGGGAAGGTGGCTACACCTTC. Translation: CATSDTWTGEGGYTF.

This clonotype was recorded at least ten times. This chain uses TRBV20-1 with TRBJ1-1; no definite D call. CDR3 length: 15 amino acids. Germline V gene lookup returns CDR1 DFQATT and CDR2 SNEGSKA (reference sequence). V lost 3 bases, J lost 0 bases, and 14 bases lay in between. CDR3 sequence: CSASVADRMNTEAFF. The DNA of the CDR3 is TGCAGTGCTAGTGTGGCGGACCGAATGAACACTGAAGCTTTCTTT.

The table lists this clonotype with many counts. The chain links TRBV27 to TRBJ2-1, with TRBD2 identical over 11 bases. This CDR3 region has 16 residues. The J segment lost 4 bases and the V segment lost 3 bases, leaving 5 bases of the junction unmatched. Looked up from germline, CDR1 is MNHEY and CDR2 is SMNVEV (reference sequence). CDR3 sequence: CASSFSLAGGYNEQFF. In DNA form, the CDR3 reads TGTGCCAGCAGTTTTAGCCTAGCGGGAGGATACAATGAGCAGTTCTTC.

The sample holds many counts of this clonotype. This chain uses TRBV5-4 with TRBJ2-6, with D tentatively TRBD1 or TRBD2 (6 bases each). The ends were cut back, 4 bases at V and 2 bases at J, with 10 bases in the middle. Per germline, CDR1 SGHNT and CDR2 YYREEE (reference sequence). The CDR3 spans 15 residues. This CDR3 reads CASSAGGTGANVLTF. CDR3 coding DNA: TGTGCCAGCAGCGCCGGGGGCACTGGGGCCAACGTCCTGACTTTC.

This clonotype was observed at least ten times. This chain links TRBV12-3 or TRBV12-4 with TRBJ2-5, with 11 bases identical to TRBD2. V dropped 3 bases and J dropped 5; count of bases not matched to a gene: 14. The CDR3 contains 18 residues. The CDR3 region has the DNA TGTGCCAGCAGTTTTTCCGTTCCCCGACTAGCGGGAAGGGAGACCCAGTACTTC. Its translation: CASSFSVPRLAGRETQYF.

This clonotype was observed many times. V gene TRBV12-3 or TRBV12-4 combines with J gene TRBJ2-1; D is perhaps TRBD2 (6 bases). The V end lost 6 bases, the J end lost 2 bases, and 17 bases lay between the germline ends. This CDR3 region has 16 residues. In DNA form, the CDR3 reads TGTGCCAGCAGACCATTCGGGACTGGGGCCTACAATGAGCAGTTCTTC. It is translated as CASRPFGTGAYNEQFF.

At least ten counts were recorded for this clonotype. The CDR3 nucleotides are TGTGCCAGCACCAGGGACCCCACGTCCTACAATGAGCAGTTCTTC. It specifies CASTRDPTSYNEQFF. The V call is TRBV7-2, the J call TRBJ2-1; either TRBD1 or TRBD2 may fit D (5 bases each). The germline gives CDR1 SGHTA, CDR2 FQGNSA. V was cut by 7 bases and J by 1 base, with 14 bases left in between. The CDR3 spans 15 residues. The full variable domain, its missing parts supplied by reference TRBV7-2 and TRBJ2-1, is GAGVSQSPSNKVTEKGKDVELRCDPISGHTALYWYRQSLGQGLEFLIYFQGNSAPDKSGLPSDRFSAERTGGSVSTLTIQRTQQEDSAVYLCASTRDPTSYNEQFFGPGTRLTVL.

This clonotype was counted many times. This chain links TRBV30 with TRBJ2-7; D tentatively fits TRBD1 or TRBD2 (5 bases each). There are 11 residues in the CDR3. CDR1 and CDR2 (germline): GTSNPN, SVGIG (reference sequence). Trimming took off 1 base at V and 12 bases at J, with 13 bases between the two ends. In DNA, the CDR3 is TGTGCCTGGAGTGACACCCTGGGGGTGTACTTC. Its translation: CAWSDTLGVYF. Variable domain in full (rest from reference TRBV30 and TRBJ2-7): SQTIHQWPATLVQPVGSPLSLECTVEGTSNPNLYWYRQAAGRGLQLLFYSVGIGQISSEVPQNLSASRPQDRQFILSSKKLLLSDSGFYLCAWSDTLGVYFGPGTRLTVT.

This clonotype showed up many times. The gene calls are TRBV7-9 and TRBJ2-5; D ambiguous. CDR1 is SEHNR, CDR2 FQNEAQ, per germline (reference sequence). The germline V and J ends were trimmed by 5 bases and 5 bases, with 9 bases remaining between them. This CDR3 has 12 amino acids. The CDR3 bases are TGTGCCAGCAGCCCCCTGGGGGAGACCCAGTACTTC. This sequence encodes CASSPLGETQYF.

This clonotype showed up many times. The chain carries TRBV7-2 and TRBJ2-5, with a tentative D call TRBD2 (6 bases). Germline V lookup: CDR1 SGHTA, CDR2 FQGNSA. This CDR3 is 11 amino acids long. Trimming pared 8 bases from V and 5 bases from J, leaving 9 bases between. The CDR3: CASRREETQYF. In nucleotides, the CDR3 is TGTGCCAGCCGCCGGGAGGAGACCCAGTACTTC.

This clonotype was recorded at least ten times. The chain employs TRBV29-1 and TRBJ2-3; D unclear. CDR1 and CDR2 from the germline V gene are SQVTM and ANQGSEA. The V and J ends lost 3 bases and 0 bases respectively, with 4 bases between them. This CDR3 region has 12 residues. The CDR3 sequence: CSVEASTDTQYF. CDR3 nucleotides: TGCAGCGTTGAGGCAAGCACAGATACGCAGTATTTT.

This chain links TRBV5-1 with TRBJ2-1; 13 bases line up with TRBD2. This CDR3 is built from 16 residues. V was pared by 0 bases and J by 9 bases, with 6 bases of the junction left unmatched. CDR1 is SGHRS and CDR2 is YFSETQ in the germline V gene. This CDR3 is CASSLGTSGGNGEQFF. For the CDR3, the DNA is TGCGCCAGCAGCTTGGGGACTAGCGGGGGTAACGGTGAGCAGTTCTTC.

This clonotype showed up many times. CDR3: CATSGYGGTGANVLTF. The CDR3 DNA reads TGTGCCACCAGTGGTTACGGCGGGACTGGGGCCAACGTCCTGACTTTC. V gene TRBV24-1 combines with J gene TRBJ2-6, with D possibly being TRBD2 (6 bases). Trimming removed 5 bases from V and 2 bases from J, with 12 bases in between. Germline assignment: CDR1 KGHDR and CDR2 SFDVKD. The CDR3 has 16 amino acids.

This clonotype was picked up many times. The chain has TRBV19 and TRBJ1-1; D not certain. The CDR3 totals 14 residues. Trimming pared 2 bases from V and 0 bases from J, leaving 7 bases between. Germline CDR1 reads LNHDA; CDR2 reads SQIVND (reference sequence). CDR3 sequence (DNA): TGTGCCAGTAGTATATCAAGGATGAACACTGAAGCTTTCTTT. This codes for CASSISRMNTEAFF.

This clonotype was counted many times. The rearrangement uses TRBV19 and TRBJ2-1; 10 bases align to TRBD2. The CDR3 length is 15 residues. Germline values: CDR1 LNHDA, CDR2 SQIVND (reference sequence). This CDR3 is CACGLAGVAYNEQFF. The CDR3 nucleotides are TGTGCATGTGGTCTAGCGGGAGTGGCCTACAATGAGCAGTTCTTC.